This T cell receptor beta chain originates from a study of cytomegalovirus exposure and HLA in healthy donors. A multiplex PCR was run with 60 Vbeta primers and 13 Jbeta primers. The protocol was immunoSEQ multiplex PCR, while the TCRdb copy is restricted to in-frame clones and leaves out a portion. The sample includes roughly 180,000 clones, around 85% of them seen just once. Germline V gene data show CDR1 as MGHRA and CDR2 as YSYEKL. J was trimmed by 5 bases and V by 4 bases; bases with no gene match: 9. This CDR3 spans 16 amino acids. This chain joins TRBV4-1 and TRBJ2-5; 11 nucleotides align to TRBD1. Sequencing input: PBMCs. The TCR comes from a man aged 18 to 35 in good health and CMV-seropositive. The CDR3 loop reads CASSRIGQGAWETQYF. DNA of the CDR3: TGCGCCAGCAGCCGGATTGGACAGGGGGCCTGGGAGACCCAGTACTTC.